This is a list of T cell receptor beta chains from one sample in a study of blood T cells in healthy people across ages. In TCRdb, the 5' RACE reads were re-called with MiXCR into one record per CDR3 protein. Seen here are about 1.8 million distinct CDR3 sequences, about 49% observed once, and the top ten hold over 2%. Sequencing was done on a sample of blood. These receptors all stem from a woman between 40 and 55 years old in good health. CDR3s include the opening cysteine and the closing phenylalanine or tryptophan. Fields, in order: CDR3 protein, V gene, J gene, D gene. A D gene is named only where the DNA matches it firmly.

CDR3aa: CASSFRDTNYEQYF
v_gene: TRBV27
j_gene: TRBJ2-7
d_gene: .

CDR3aa: CSVRQGDNEQFF
v_gene: TRBV29-1
j_gene: TRBJ2-1
d_gene: TRBD1

CDR3aa: CASSLDTQGAQETQYF
v_gene: TRBV28
j_gene: TRBJ2-5
d_gene: TRBD1

CDR3aa: CSAQGGGAYGYTF
v_gene: TRBV20-1
j_gene: TRBJ1-2
d_gene: TRBD1

CDR3aa: CASSVIGLTGYTF
v_gene: TRBV28
j_gene: TRBJ1-2
d_gene: .

CDR3aa: CSADSEFADTQYF
v_gene: TRBV29-1
j_gene: TRBJ2-3
d_gene: .

CDR3aa: CSATRRVGDQPQHF
v_gene: TRBV20-1
j_gene: TRBJ1-5
d_gene: .

CDR3aa: CASSLGERSSDEQYF
v_gene: TRBV11-2
j_gene: TRBJ2-7
d_gene: .

CDR3aa: CASSARNEKLFF
v_gene: TRBV9
j_gene: TRBJ1-4
d_gene: .

CDR3aa: CSVDGGPVGEQFF
v_gene: TRBV29-1
j_gene: TRBJ2-1
d_gene: .

CDR3aa: CSVDTRRNTEAFF
v_gene: TRBV29-1
j_gene: TRBJ1-1
d_gene: .

CDR3aa: CSVEEGAGRNIQYF
v_gene: TRBV29-1
j_gene: TRBJ2-4
d_gene: .

CDR3aa: CAGPQPGQGATNEKLFF
v_gene: TRBV6-7
j_gene: TRBJ1-4
d_gene: TRBD1

CDR3aa: CAEDELQEAQYF
v_gene: TRBV2
j_gene: TRBJ2-5
d_gene: .

CDR3aa: CASPGAQNSPLHF
v_gene: TRBV27
j_gene: TRBJ1-6
d_gene: .

CDR3aa: CASVLSGTGQPQHF
v_gene: TRBV28
j_gene: TRBJ1-5
d_gene: .

CDR3aa: CASRGQGSIPNYGYTF
v_gene: TRBV5-1
j_gene: TRBJ1-2
d_gene: .

CDR3aa: CAISESFGGVETQYF
v_gene: TRBV10-3
j_gene: TRBJ2-5
d_gene: .

CDR3aa: CASSSGVLKNEKLFF
v_gene: TRBV7-9
j_gene: TRBJ1-4
d_gene: .

CDR3aa: CASSPRLGGGEETQYF
v_gene: TRBV11-2
j_gene: TRBJ2-5
d_gene: TRBD2

CDR3aa: CASRGFSAGKGREAFF
v_gene: TRBV6-2/TRBV6-3
j_gene: TRBJ1-1
d_gene: .

CDR3aa: CSARDYDGGAYNEQFF
v_gene: TRBV20-1
j_gene: TRBJ2-1
d_gene: TRBD2

CDR3aa: CASSSQGRYQETQYF
v_gene: TRBV28
j_gene: TRBJ2-5
d_gene: .

CDR3aa: CASSTAGGISNQPQHF
v_gene: TRBV6-2/TRBV6-3
j_gene: TRBJ1-5
d_gene: TRBD1

CDR3aa: CASSYGRDSGGNEQYF
v_gene: TRBV6-2/TRBV6-3
j_gene: TRBJ2-5
d_gene: TRBD2

CDR3aa: CASSLQAGGPQTQYF
v_gene: TRBV5-6
j_gene: TRBJ2-5
d_gene: TRBD2

CDR3aa: CASSQEQGINEQFF
v_gene: TRBV4-2
j_gene: TRBJ2-1
d_gene: TRBD1

CDR3aa: CASSSSERGGRGEQFF
v_gene: TRBV7-2
j_gene: TRBJ2-1
d_gene: TRBD2

CDR3aa: CASNLEQEAYEQYF
v_gene: TRBV11-1
j_gene: .
d_gene: .

CDR3aa: CSASIGTDSNQPQHF
v_gene: TRBV20-1
j_gene: TRBJ1-5
d_gene: TRBD1

CDR3aa: CNARPRQGRNEQYF
v_gene: TRBV20-1
j_gene: TRBJ2-7
d_gene: TRBD1

CDR3aa: CASSPRGSTYTDTQYF
v_gene: TRBV7-9
j_gene: TRBJ2-3
d_gene: .

CDR3aa: CATRKGGDTQYF
v_gene: TRBV24-1
j_gene: TRBJ2-3
d_gene: .

CDR3aa: CASSYRQGRVTEAFF
v_gene: TRBV5-1
j_gene: TRBJ1-1
d_gene: TRBD1

CDR3aa: CASSFLDRGLGYTF
v_gene: TRBV28
j_gene: TRBJ1-2
d_gene: TRBD1

CDR3aa: CSARGGTRRTQETQYF
v_gene: TRBV20-1
j_gene: TRBJ2-5
d_gene: .

CDR3aa: CSVETTGGHYGYTF
v_gene: TRBV29-1
j_gene: TRBJ1-2
d_gene: TRBD1

CDR3aa: CASSQGGEAFF
v_gene: TRBV4-2
j_gene: TRBJ1-1
d_gene: .